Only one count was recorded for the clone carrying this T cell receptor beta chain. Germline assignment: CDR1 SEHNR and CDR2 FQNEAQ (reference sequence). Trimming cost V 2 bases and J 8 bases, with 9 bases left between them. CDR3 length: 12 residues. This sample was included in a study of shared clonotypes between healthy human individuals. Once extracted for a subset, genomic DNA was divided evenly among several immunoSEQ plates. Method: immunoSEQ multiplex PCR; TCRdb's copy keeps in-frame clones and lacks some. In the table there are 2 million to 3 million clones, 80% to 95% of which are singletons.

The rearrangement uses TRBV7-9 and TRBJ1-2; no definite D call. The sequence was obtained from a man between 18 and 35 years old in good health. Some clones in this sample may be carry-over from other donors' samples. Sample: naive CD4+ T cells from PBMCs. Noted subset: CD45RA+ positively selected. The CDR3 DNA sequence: TGTGCCAGCAGCTTAACGAGCGCCGGCTACACCTTC. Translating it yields CASSLTSAGYTF. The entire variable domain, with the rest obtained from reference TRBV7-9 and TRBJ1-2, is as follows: DTGVSQNPRHKITKRGQNVTFRCDPISEHNRLYWYRQTLGQGPEFLTYFQNEAQLEKSRLLSDRFSAERPKGSFSTLEIQRTEQGDSAMYLCASSLTSAGYTFGSGTRLTVV.